The source of this T cell receptor beta chain is a study of shared clonotypes between healthy human individuals. Approximately 29,000 T cell genomes, or approximately 300 ng DNA, went into replicate PCRs of unsorted PBMC. Method: immunoSEQ multiplex PCR; TCRdb's copy keeps in-frame clones and lacks some. This table has hundreds of thousands of clones, about 85% appearing once. V was cut by 5 bases and J by 2 bases, with 12 bases left in between. Germline values: CDR1 SEHNR, CDR2 FQNEAQ (reference sequence). The length of the CDR3 is 14 residues. The table lists this clone with a count of one. All of the donors resided in Nashville, Tennessee, and each was a Caucasian adult.

This sequence joins TRBV7-9 and TRBJ1-2, with D uncertain. This TCR was recovered from a woman in her forties in good health. Some clones in this sample may be carry-over from other donors' samples. The sequenced material came from PBMCs. CDR3 sequence (DNA): TGTGCCAGCAGCCCCCTGGGATGGAACTATGGCTACACCTTC. Encoded protein: CASSPLGWNYGYTF.